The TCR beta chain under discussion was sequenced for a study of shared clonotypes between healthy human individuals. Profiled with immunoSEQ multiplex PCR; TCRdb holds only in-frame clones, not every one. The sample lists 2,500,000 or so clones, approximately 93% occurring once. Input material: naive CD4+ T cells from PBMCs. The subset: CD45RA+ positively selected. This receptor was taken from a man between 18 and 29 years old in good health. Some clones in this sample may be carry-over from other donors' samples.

The CDR3 is CASNQPAGPSYEQYF. The CDR3 bases are TGTGCCAGCAACCAACCAGCGGGGCCCTCCTACGAGCAGTACTTC. The chain uses TRBV6-6 and TRBJ2-7; 7 nucleotides agree with TRBD2. The CDR3 loop spans 15 amino acids. The germline CDR1 and CDR2 sequences are MNHNY and SVGAGI (reference sequence). The junction had 9 bases not matched to a gene; V was cut back by 7 bases and J by 0 bases.